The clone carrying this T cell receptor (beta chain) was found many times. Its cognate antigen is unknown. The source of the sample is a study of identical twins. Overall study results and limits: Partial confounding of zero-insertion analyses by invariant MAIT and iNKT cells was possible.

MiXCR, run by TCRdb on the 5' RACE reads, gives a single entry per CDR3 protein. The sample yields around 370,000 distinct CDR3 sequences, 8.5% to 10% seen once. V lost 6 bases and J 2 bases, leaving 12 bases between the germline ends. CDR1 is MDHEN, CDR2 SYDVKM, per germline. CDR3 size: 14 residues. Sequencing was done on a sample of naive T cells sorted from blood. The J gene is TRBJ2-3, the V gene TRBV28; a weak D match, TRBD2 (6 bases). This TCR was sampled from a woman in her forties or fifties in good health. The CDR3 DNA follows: TGTGCCAGCAGGCGGGACTCTTCCACAGATACGCAGTATTTT. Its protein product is CASRRDSSTDTQYF.